Described below is a single TCR beta chain sequence and its context. Germline CDR1 reads SQVTM; CDR2 reads ANQGSEA. The CDR3 is made up of 11 amino acids. Trimming pared 8 bases from V and 6 bases from J, leaving 13 bases between. This entry is derived from a study of blood T cell repertoires in COVID-19. The overall study: The United States, Italy and Spain supplied acute and convalescent COVID-19 samples. T cells, B-cell-depleted T cells, or PBMCs provided the cDNA or gDNA that served as material.

As processed by the authors: The assay estimated nucleated cells by amplifying reference gene primers. Produced via immunoSEQ multiplex PCR; TCRdb's table is partial and in-frame only. That table gives V, J and clone size, and the DNA gave D and trimming. The sample yields about 59,000 clones, approximately 90% seen once. The genes are TRBV29-1 and TRBJ1-1; a possible D gene is TRBD1 (6 bases). Material for sequencing was peripheral blood. The sequence was obtained from a man older than 75 with acute or convalescent COVID-19. DNA for the CDR3: TGCAGCCAGGGGAGGGGAGCTGAAGCTTTCTTT. Protein sequence: CSQGRGAEAFF.